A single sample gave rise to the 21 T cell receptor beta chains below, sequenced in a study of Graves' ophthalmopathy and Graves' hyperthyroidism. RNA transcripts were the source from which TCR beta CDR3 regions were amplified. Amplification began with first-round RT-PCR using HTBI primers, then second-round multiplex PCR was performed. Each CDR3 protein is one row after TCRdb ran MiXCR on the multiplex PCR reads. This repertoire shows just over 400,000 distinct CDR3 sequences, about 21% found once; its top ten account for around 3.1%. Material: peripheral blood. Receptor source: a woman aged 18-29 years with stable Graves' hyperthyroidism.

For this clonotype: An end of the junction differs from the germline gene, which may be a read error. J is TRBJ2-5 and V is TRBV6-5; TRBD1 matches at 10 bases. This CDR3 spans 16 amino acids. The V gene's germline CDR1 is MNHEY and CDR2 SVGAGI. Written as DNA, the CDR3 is TGTGCCAGCAGTTACTTGACAGGGGGCCCACAAGAGACCAAGTACTTC. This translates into CASSYLTGGPQETKYF.

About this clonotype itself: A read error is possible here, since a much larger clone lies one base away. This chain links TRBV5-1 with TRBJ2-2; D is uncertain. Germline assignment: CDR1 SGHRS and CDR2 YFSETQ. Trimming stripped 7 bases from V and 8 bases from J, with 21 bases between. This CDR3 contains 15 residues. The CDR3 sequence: CASYPSGSFIGELFF. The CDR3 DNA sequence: TGCGCCAGCTACCCGTCGGGCTCATTCATTGGGGAGCTGTTTTTT.

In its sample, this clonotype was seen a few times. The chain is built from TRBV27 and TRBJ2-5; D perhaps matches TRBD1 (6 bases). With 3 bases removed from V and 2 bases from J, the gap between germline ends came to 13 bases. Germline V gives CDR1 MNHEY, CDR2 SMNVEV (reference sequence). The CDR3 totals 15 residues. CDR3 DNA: TGTGCCAGCAGTTTTCTGGGACACACACAAGAGACCCAGTACTTC. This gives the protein CASSFLGHTQETQYF.

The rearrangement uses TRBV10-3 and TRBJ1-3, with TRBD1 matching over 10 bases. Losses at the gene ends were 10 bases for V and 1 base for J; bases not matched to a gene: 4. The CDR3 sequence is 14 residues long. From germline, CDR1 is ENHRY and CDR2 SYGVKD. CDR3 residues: CATRGQGSGNTIYF. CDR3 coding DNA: TGTGCCACCAGGGGACAGGGGTCTGGAAACACCATATATTTT.

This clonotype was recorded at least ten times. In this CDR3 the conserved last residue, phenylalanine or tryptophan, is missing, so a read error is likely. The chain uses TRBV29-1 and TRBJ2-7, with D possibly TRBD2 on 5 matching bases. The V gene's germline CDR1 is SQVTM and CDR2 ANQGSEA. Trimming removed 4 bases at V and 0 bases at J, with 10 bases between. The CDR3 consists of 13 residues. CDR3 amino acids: CSVVGGRSYEQYS. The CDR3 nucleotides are TGCAGCGTTGTTGGCGGGCGCTCCTACGAGCAGTACTCC.

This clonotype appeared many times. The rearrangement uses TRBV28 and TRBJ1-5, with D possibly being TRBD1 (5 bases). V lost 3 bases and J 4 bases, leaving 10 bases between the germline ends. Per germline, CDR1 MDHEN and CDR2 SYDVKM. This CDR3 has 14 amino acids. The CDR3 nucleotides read TGTGCCAGCAGTTTCGGTCGGGGGAATCAGCCCCAGCATTTT. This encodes CASSFGRGNQPQHF. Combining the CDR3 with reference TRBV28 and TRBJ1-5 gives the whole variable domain DVKVTQSSRYLVKRTGEKVFLECVQDMDHENMFWYRQDPGLGLRLIYFSYDVKMKEKGDIPEGYSVSREKKERFSLILESASTNQTSMYLCASSFGRGNQPQHFGDGTRLSIL.

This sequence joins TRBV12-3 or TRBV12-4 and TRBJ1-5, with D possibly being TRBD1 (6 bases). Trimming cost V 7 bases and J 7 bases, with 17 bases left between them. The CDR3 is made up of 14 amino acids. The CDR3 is CASTPSWGAQPQHF. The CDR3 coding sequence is TGTGCCAGCACTCCTTCGTGGGGGGCCCAGCCCCAGCATTTT.

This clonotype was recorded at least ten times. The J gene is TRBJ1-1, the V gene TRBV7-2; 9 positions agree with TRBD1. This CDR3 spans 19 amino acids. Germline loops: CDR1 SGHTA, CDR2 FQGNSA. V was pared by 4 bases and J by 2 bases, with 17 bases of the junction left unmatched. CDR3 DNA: TGTGCCAGCAGCTCCCTGTTTGGGACAGGGTGGGCCCTCAACACTGAAGCTTTCTTT. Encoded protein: CASSSLFGTGWALNTEAFF.

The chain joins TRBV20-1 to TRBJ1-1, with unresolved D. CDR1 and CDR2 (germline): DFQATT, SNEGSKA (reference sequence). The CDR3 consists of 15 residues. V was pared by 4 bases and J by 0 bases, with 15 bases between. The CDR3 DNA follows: TGCAGTGCTAACTCTCGGATGACAATGAACACTGAAGCTTTCTTT. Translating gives CSANSRMTMNTEAFF.

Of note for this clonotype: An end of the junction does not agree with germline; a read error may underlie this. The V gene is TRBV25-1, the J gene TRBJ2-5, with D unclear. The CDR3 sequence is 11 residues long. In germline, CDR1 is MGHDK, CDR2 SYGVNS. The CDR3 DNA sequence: TGCGCCAGCAGTGACGGTGTGACCCAGTACTTC. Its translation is CASSDGVTQYF.

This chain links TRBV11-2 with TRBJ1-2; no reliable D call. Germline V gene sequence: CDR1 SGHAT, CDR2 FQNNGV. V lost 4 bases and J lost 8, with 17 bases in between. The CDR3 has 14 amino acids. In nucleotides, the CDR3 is TGTGCCAGCAGCTCAATAGGGTCGGGGATAGGCTACACCTTC. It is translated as CASSSIGSGIGYTF. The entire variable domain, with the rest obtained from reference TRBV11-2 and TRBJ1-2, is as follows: EAGVAQSPRYKIIEKRQSVAFWCNPISGHATLYWYQQILGQGPKLLIQFQNNGVVDDSQLPKDRFSAERLKGVDSTLKIQPAKLEDSAVYLCASSSIGSGIGYTFGSGTRLTVV.

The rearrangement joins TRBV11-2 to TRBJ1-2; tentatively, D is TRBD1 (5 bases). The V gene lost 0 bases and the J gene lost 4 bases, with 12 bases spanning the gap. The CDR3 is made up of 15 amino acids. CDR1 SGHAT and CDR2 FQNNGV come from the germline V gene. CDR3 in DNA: TGTGCCAGCAGCTTAGACAGGGCTCAAGCCTATGGCTACACCTTC. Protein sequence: CASSLDRAQAYGYTF.

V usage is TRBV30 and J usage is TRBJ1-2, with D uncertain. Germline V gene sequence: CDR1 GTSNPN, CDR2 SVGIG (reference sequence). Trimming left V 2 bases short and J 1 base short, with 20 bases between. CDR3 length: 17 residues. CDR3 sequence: CAWSRTETTLYNYGYTF. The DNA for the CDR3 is TGTGCCTGGAGTAGGACTGAAACAACCCTCTATAACTATGGCTACACCTTC. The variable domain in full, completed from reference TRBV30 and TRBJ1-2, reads SQTIHQWPATLVQPVGSPLSLECTVEGTSNPNLYWYRQAAGRGLQLLFYSVGIGQISSEVPQNLSASRPQDRQFILSSKKLLLSDSGFYLCAWSRTETTLYNYGYTFGSGTRLTVV.

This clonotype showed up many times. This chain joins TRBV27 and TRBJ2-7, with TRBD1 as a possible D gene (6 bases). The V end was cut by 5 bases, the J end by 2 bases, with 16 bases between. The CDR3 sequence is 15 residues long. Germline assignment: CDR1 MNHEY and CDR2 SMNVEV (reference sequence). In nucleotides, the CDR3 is TGTGCCAGCAGTCTACAGGGTGCGGCAACCTACGAGCAGTACTTC. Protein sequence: CASSLQGAATYEQYF.

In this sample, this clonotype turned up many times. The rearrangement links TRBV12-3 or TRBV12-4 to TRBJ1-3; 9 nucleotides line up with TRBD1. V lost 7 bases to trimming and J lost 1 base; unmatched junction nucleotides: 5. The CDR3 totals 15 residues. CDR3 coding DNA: TGTGCCAGCACAACCGACAGGGGGTCTGGAAACACCATATATTTT. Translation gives CASTTDRGSGNTIYF.

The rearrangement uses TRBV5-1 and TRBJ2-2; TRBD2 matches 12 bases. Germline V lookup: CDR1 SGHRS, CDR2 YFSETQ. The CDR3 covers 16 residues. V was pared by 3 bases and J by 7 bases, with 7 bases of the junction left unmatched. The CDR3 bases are TGCGCCAGCAGCTCCCCTAGCGGGAGGGCTAGCGGGGAGCTGTTTTTT. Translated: CASSSPSGRASGELFF.

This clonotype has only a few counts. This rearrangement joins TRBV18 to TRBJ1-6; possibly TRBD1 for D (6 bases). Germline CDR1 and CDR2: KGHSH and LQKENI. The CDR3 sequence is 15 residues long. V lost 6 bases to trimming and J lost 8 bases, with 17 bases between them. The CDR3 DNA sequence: TGTGCCAGCTCGCGGACAGCTGGTTCGGATTCACCCCTCCACTTT. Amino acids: CASSRTAGSDSPLHF.

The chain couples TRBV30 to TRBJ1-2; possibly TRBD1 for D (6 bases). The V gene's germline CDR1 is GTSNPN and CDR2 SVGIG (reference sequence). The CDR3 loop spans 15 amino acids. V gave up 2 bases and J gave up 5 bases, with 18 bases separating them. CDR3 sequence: CAWSTSPGQAYGYTF. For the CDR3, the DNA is TGTGCCTGGAGTACTTCTCCGGGACAAGCGTATGGCTACACCTTC.

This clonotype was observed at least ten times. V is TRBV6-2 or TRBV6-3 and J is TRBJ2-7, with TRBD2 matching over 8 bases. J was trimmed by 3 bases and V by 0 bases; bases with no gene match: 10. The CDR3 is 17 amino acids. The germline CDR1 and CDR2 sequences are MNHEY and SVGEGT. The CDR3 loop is CASSYSGLADSLYEQYF. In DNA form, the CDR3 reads TGTGCCAGCAGTTACTCCGGACTAGCAGATTCTCTCTACGAGCAGTACTTC.

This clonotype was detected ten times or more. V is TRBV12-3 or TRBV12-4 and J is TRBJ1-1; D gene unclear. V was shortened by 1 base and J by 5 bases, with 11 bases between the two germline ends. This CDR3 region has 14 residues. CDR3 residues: CASSLDSKGTEAFF. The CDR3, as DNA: TGTGCCAGCAGTTTAGATTCGAAGGGAACTGAAGCTTTCTTT.

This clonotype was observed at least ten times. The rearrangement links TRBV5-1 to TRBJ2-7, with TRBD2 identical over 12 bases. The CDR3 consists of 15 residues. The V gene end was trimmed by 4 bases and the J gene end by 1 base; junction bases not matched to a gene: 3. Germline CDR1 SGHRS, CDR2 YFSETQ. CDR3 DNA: TGCGCCAGCAGCAACGGACTAGCGGGATCCTACGAGCAGTACTTC. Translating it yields CASSNGLAGSYEQYF.